A single sample gave rise to the 9 T cell receptor beta chains below, sequenced in a study of blood T cells in healthy people across ages. With a J-beta primer mix and a sample-barcoded 5' primer, a second PCR ran about 6 to 11 cycles. TCRdb processed the 5' RACE reads anew with MiXCR; each CDR3 protein has one entry. The profile shows roughly 1.5 million distinct CDR3 sequences, 35% to 45% of them singletons. Sample: blood. The receptors shown here come from a woman under 30 in good health.

This clonotype came up a few times. V usage is TRBV7-2 and J usage is TRBJ2-2, with D unclear. Germline CDR1 is SGHTA and CDR2 is FQGNSA. Trimming pared 3 bases from V and 5 bases from J, leaving 10 bases between. This CDR3 has 14 residues. The chain's CDR3 is CASSLGAATGELFF. The CDR3 DNA reads TGTGCCAGCAGCTTGGGTGCCGCGACCGGGGAGCTGTTTTTT.

This clonotype has only a few counts. The chain has TRBV28 and TRBJ2-1, with D hard to call. Per germline, CDR1 MDHEN and CDR2 SYDVKM. V was trimmed by 3 bases and J by 0 bases, leaving 12 bases between them. This CDR3 comprises 16 residues. The CDR3 region has the DNA TGTGCCAGCAGTTTTTTGGCGGCTAGCTCCTACAATGAGCAGTTCTTC. It translates to CASSFLAASSYNEQFF.

Only one count was recorded for this clonotype. This chain connects TRBV29-1 to TRBJ1-3; TRBD1 aligns across 8 bases. The CDR3 covers 13 residues. Germline-derived CDR1 and CDR2 are SQVTM and ANQGSEA. The V and J ends lost 5 bases and 4 bases, in that order; junction bases with no gene match: 4. The CDR3 DNA follows: TGCAGCGTTCAGACAGGGGAAGGAAACACCATATATTTT. Translated, it gives CSVQTGEGNTIYF.

This chain joins TRBV3-1 and TRBJ1-5; the D is unclear. The CDR3 covers 18 residues. Germline CDR1 is LGHDT and CDR2 is YNNKEL (reference sequence). Trimming cost V 0 bases and J 1 base, with 16 bases left between them. CDR3 in amino acids: CASSQDWCGVRSNQPQHF. The CDR3 bases are TGTGCCAGCAGCCAAGATTGGTGTGGGGTCCGGAGCAATCAGCCCCAGCATTTT.

Comment on this clonotype: One junction end does not reproduce the germline sequence, and a read error may be involved. J is TRBJ2-1 and V is TRBV11-1; D is uncertain. The CDR3 sequence is 14 residues long. Per the germline V gene, CDR1 is SGHAT and CDR2 is FQDESV (reference sequence). The CDR3 sequence: CARSTTSSYNEQFF. The CDR3 bases are TGTGCCCGCAGTACAACGAGCTCCTACAATGAGCAGTTCTTC. Filled out from reference TRBV11-1 and TRBJ2-1, the complete variable domain reads EAEVAQSPRYKITEKSQAVAFWCDPISGHATLYWYRQILGQGPELLVQFQDESVVDDSQLPKDRFSAERLKGVDSTLKIQPAELGDSAMYLCARSTTSSYNEQFFGPGTRLTVL.

This chain joins TRBV27 and TRBJ1-1; D gene unclear. The CDR3 covers 11 residues. CDR1 and CDR2 from the germline V gene are MNHEY and SMNVEV (reference sequence). Trimming shortened V by 4 bases and J by 5 bases, and 5 bases separated the two germline ends. CDR3: CASSSWTEAFF. For the CDR3, the DNA is TGTGCCAGCAGTTCCTGGACTGAAGCTTTCTTT.

This sequence joins TRBV6-2 or TRBV6-3 and TRBJ2-7; 9 bases line up with TRBD1. Germline CDR1 reads MNHEY; CDR2 reads SVGEGT. This CDR3 has 15 residues. The trim removed 1 base at V and 5 bases at J, leaving 6 bases unmatched. CDR3 nucleotides: TGTGCCAGCAGTTACTGGGACAGGGTGGTCGACGAGCAGTACTTC. This encodes CASSYWDRVVDEQYF.

In this sample, this clonotype turned up a few times. The chain is built from TRBV24-1 and TRBJ2-1, with a tentative D call TRBD1 (5 bases). Germline CDR1 is KGHDR and CDR2 is SFDVKD. Trimming took 7 bases from V and 3 from J, leaving 9 bases between them. The CDR3 sequence is 13 residues long. The CDR3 loop is CATRDTDYNEQFF. The CDR3 nucleotides read TGTGCCACCAGGGACACGGACTACAATGAGCAGTTCTTC.

There are a few counts of this clonotype. The chain combines TRBV4-1 with TRBJ2-1; maybe TRBD2 (5 bases). The CDR3 runs to 13 residues. V gave up 1 base and J gave up 8 bases, with 9 bases separating them. In germline, CDR1 is MGHRA, CDR2 YSYEKL. The CDR3 reads CASSQVLAYEQFF. In nucleotides, the CDR3 is TGCGCCAGCAGCCAAGTCCTAGCCTATGAGCAGTTCTTC.